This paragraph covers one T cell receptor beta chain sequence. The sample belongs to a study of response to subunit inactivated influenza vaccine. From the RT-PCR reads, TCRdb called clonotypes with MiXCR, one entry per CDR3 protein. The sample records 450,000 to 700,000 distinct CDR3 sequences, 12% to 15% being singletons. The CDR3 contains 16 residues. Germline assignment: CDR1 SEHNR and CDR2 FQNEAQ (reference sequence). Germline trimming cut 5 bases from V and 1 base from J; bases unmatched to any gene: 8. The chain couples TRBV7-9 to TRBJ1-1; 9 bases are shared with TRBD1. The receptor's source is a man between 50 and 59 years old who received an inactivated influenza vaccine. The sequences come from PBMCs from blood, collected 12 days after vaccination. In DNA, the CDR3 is TGTGCCAGCAGCCCCATTGGGGGACAGGGGAACACTGAAGCTTTCTTT. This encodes CASSPIGGQGNTEAFF.